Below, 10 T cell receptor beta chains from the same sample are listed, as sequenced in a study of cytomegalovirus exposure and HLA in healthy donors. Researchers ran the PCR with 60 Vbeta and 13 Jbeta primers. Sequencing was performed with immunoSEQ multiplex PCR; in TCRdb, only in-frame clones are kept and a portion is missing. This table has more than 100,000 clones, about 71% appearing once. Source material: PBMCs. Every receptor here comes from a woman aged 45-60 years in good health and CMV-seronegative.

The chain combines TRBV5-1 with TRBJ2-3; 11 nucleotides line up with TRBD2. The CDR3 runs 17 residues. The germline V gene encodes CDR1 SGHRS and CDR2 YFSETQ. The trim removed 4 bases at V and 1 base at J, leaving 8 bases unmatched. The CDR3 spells CASSRILAGGGTDTQYF. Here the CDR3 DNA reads TGCGCCAGCAGCCGGATATTAGCGGGAGGGGGCACAGATACGCAGTATTTT.

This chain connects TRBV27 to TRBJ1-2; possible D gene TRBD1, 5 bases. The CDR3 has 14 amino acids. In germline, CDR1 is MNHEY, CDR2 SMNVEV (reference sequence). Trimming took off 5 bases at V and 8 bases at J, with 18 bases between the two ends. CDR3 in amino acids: CASSRGGDHQGYTF. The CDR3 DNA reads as TGTGCCAGCAGTCGGGGGGGGGACCATCAGGGCTACACCTTC.

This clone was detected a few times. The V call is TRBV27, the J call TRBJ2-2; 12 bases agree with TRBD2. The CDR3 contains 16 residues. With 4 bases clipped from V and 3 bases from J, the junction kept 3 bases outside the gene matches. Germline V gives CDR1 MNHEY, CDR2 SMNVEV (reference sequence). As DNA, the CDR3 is TGTGCCAGCAGTTCACTAGCGGGAGGTTACACCGGGGAGCTGTTTTTT. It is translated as CASSSLAGGYTGELFF.

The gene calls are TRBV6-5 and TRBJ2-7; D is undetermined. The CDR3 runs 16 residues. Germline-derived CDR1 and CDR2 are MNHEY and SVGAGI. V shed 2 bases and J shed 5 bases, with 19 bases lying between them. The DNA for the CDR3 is TGTGCCAGCAGTTACGAGCGACCGCCTTCAATCCACGAGCAGTACTTC. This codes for CASSYERPPSIHEQYF.

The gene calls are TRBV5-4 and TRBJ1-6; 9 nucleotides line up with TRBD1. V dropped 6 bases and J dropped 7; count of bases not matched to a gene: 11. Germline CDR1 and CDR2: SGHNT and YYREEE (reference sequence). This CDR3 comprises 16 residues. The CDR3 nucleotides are TGTGCCAGCACCCCTGGACAGGGGTCGTCGAATTCACCCCTCCACTTT. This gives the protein CASTPGQGSSNSPLHF.

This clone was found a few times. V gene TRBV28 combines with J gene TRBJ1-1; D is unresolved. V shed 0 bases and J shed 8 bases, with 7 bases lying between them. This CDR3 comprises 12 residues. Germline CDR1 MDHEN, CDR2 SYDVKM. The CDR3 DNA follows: TGTGCCAGCAGTTTATGGGGGAGCGAAGCTTTCTTT. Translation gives CASSLWGSEAFF.

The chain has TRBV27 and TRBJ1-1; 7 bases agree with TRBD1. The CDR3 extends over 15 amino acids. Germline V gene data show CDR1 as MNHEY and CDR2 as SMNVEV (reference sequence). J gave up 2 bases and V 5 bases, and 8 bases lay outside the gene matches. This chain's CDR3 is CASSTFRDSNTEAFF. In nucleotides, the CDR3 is TGTGCCAGCAGTACGTTTCGGGACAGCAACACTGAAGCTTTCTTT.

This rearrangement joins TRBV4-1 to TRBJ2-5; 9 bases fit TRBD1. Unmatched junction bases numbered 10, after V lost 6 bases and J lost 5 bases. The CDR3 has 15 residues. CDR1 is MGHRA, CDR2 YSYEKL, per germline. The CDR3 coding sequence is TGCGCCAGCAGAGCCGACAGGGGGAATTTTGAGACCCAGTACTTC. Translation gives CASRADRGNFETQYF.

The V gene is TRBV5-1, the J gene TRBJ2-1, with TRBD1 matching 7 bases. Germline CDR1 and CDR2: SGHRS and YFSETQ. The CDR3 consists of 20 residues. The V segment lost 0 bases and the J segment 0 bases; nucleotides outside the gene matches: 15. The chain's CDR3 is CASSLAFRTGVIGSYNEQFF. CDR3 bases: TGCGCCAGCAGCTTGGCCTTTCGAACAGGGGTTATCGGCTCCTACAATGAGCAGTTCTTC.

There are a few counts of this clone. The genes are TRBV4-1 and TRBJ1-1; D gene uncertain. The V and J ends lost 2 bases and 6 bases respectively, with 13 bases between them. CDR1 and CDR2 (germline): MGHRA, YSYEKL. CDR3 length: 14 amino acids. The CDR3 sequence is CASSQPGSSPEAFF. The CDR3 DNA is TGCGCCAGCAGCCAACCGGGGTCCAGCCCTGAAGCTTTCTTT.